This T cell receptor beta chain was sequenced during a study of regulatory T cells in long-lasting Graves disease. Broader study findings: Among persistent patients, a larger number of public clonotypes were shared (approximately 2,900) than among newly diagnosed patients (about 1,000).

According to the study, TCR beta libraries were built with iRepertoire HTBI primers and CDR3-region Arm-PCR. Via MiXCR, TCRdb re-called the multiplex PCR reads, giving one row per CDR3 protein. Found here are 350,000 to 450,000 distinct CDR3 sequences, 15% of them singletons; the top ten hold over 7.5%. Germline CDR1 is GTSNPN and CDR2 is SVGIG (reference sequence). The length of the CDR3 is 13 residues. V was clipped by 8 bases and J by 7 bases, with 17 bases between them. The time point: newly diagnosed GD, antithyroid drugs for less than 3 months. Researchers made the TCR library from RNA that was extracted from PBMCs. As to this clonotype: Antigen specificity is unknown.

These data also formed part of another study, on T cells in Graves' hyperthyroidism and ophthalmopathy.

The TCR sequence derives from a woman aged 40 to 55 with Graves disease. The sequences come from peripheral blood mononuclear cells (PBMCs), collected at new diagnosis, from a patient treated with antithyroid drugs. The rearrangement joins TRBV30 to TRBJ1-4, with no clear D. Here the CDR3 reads CAPRTLLAEKLFF. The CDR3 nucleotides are TGTGCCCCCAGGACTCTGCTGGCTGAAAAACTGTTTTTT. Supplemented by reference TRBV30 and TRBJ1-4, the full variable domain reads SQTIHQWPATLVQPVGSPLSLECTVEGTSNPNLYWYRQAAGRGLQLLFYSVGIGQISSEVPQNLSASRPQDRQFILSSKKLLLSDSGFYLCAPRTLLAEKLFFGSGTQLSVL.